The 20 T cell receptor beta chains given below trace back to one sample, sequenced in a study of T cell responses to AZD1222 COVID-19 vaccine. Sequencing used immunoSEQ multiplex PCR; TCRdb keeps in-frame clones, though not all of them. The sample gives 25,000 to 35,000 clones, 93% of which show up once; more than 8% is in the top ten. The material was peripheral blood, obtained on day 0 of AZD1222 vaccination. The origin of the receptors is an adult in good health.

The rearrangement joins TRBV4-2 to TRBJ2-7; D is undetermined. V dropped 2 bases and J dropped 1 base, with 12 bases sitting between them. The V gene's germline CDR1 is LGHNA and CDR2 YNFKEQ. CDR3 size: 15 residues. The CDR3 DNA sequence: TGTGCCAGCAGCCAACCACAGAGAGCTTCCTACGAGCAGTACTTC. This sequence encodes CASSQPQRASYEQYF.

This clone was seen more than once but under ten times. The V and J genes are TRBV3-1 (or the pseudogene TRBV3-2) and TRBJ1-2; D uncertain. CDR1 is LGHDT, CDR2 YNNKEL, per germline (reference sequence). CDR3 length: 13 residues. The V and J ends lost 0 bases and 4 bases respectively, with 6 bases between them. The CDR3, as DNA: TGTGCCAGCAGCCAAGATTGGGCCTATGGCTACACCTTC. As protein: CASSQDWAYGYTF.

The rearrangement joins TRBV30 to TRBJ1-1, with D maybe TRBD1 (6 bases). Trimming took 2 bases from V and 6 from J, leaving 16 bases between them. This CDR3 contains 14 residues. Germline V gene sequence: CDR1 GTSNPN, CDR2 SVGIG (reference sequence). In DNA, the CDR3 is TGTGCCTGGAGTAGCGGAGGGGGGTACGCTGAAGCTTTCTTT. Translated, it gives CAWSSGGGYAEAFF.

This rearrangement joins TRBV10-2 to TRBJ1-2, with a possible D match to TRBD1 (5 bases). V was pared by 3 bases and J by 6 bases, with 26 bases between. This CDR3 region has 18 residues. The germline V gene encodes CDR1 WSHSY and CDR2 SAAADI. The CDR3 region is CASSDGREKTIHNNGYTF. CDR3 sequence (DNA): TGCGCCAGCAGTGATGGCAGGGAAAAAACAATCCACAACAATGGCTACACCTTC.

CDR3 amino acids: CATSTANTGELFF. Written as DNA, the CDR3 is TGTGCCACCTCGACAGCGAACACCGGGGAGCTGTTTTTT. The rearrangement links TRBV15 to TRBJ2-2; tentatively, D is TRBD1 (5 bases). V lost 8 bases and J 0 bases, leaving 7 bases between the germline ends. The CDR3 loop spans 13 amino acids. Germline assignment: CDR1 LNHNV and CDR2 YYDKDF (reference sequence).

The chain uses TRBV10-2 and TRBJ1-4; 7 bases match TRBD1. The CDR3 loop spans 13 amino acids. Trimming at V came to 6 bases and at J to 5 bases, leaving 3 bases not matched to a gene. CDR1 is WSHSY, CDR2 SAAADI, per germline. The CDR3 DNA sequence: TGCGCCAGCAGCGGGACAGCAAATGAAAAACTGTTTTTT. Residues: CASSGTANEKLFF.

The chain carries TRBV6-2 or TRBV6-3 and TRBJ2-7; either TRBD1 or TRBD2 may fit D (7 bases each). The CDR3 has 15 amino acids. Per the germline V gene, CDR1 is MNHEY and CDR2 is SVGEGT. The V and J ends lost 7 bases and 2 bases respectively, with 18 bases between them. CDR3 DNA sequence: TGTGCCAGCATCCCGATCCAGGGGGGGGCCTACGAGCAGTACTTC. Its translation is CASIPIQGGAYEQYF.

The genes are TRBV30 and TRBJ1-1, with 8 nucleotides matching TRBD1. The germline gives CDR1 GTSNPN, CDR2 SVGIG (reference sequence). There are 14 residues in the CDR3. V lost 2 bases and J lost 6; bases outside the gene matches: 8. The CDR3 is CAWSRDRISAEAFF. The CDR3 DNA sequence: TGTGCCTGGAGTCGGGACAGGATTTCGGCTGAAGCTTTCTTT.

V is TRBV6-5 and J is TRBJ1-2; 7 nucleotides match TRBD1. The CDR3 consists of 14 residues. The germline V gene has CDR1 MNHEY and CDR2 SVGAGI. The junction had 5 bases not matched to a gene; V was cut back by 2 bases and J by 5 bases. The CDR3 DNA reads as TGTGCCAGCAGTTACGGAAGACAGGGATATGGCTACACCTTC. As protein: CASSYGRQGYGYTF.

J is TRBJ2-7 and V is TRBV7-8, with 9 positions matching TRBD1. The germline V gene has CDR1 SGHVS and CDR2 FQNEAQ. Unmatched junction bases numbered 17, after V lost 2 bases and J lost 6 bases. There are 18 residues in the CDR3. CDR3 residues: CASSLLIGGTGRSGEQYF. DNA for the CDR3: TGTGCCAGCAGCTTATTAATCGGGGGGACAGGGCGTTCAGGCGAGCAGTACTTC.

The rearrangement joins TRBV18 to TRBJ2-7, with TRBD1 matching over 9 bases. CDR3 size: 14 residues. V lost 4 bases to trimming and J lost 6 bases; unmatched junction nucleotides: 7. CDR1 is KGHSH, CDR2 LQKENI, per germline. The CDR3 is CASSRDRVNSEQYF. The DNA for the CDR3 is TGTGCCAGCTCACGGGACAGGGTAAACAGCGAGCAGTACTTC.

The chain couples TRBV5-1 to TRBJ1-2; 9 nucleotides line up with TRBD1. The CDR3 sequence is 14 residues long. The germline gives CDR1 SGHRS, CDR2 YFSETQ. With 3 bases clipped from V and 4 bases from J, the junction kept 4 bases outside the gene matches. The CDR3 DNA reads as TGCGCCAGCAGCTCCGGGACAGGGTCCTATGGCTACACCTTC. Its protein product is CASSSGTGSYGYTF.

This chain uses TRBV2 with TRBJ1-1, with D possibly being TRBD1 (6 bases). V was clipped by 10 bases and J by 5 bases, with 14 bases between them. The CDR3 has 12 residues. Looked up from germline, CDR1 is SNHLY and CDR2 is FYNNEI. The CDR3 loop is CATGGGRTEAFF. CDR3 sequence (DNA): TGTGCCACCGGAGGGGGGAGGACTGAAGCTTTCTTT.

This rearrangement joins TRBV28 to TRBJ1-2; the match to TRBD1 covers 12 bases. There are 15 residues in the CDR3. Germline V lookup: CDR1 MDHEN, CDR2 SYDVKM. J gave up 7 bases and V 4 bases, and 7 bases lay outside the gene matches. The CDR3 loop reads CASSSPGTGGGGYTF. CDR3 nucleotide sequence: TGTGCCAGCAGTTCCCCAGGGACAGGGGGCGGTGGCTACACCTTC.

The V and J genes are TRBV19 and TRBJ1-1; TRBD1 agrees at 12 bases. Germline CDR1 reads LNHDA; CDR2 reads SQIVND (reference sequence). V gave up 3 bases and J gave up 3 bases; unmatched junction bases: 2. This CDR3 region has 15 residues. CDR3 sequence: CASSMGQGADTEAFF. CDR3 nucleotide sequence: TGTGCCAGTAGTATGGGACAGGGGGCGGACACTGAAGCTTTCTTT.

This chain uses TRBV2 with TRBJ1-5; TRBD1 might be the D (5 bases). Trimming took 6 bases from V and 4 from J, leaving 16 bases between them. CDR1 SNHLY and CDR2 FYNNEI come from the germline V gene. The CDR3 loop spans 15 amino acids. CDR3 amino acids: CASSLMGGGNQPQHF. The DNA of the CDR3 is TGTGCCAGCAGCCTTATGGGGGGAGGGAATCAGCCCCAGCATTTT.

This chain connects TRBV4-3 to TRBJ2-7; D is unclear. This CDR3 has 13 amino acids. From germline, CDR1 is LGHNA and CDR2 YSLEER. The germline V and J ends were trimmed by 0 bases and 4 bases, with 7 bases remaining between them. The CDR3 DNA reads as TGCGCCAGCAGCCAAGAATTGCGATACGAGCAGTACTTC. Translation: CASSQELRYEQYF.

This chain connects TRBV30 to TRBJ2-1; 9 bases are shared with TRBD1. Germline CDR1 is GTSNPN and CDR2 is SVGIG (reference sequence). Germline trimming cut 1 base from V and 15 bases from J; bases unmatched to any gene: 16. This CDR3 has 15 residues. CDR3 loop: CAWSGTRDRVIKWFF. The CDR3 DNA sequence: TGTGCCTGGAGTGGTACTAGGGACAGGGTAATTAAGTGGTTCTTC.

Here the CDR3 DNA reads TGTGCCACCAGCAGAGTAGGGACTCACACCGGGGAGCTGTTTTTT. Its translation is CATSRVGTHTGELFF. The chain recombines TRBV15 with TRBJ2-2; the D gene is possibly TRBD2 (6 bases). The CDR3 contains 15 residues. V lost 1 base to trimming and J lost 3 bases, with 9 bases between them. CDR1 LNHNV and CDR2 YYDKDF come from the germline V gene (reference sequence). Full variable domain (rest looked up from reference TRBV15 and TRBJ2-2): DAMVIQNPRYQVTQFGKPVTLSCSQTLNHNVMYWYQQKSSQAPKLLFHYYDKDFNNEADTPDNFQSRRPNTSFCFLDIRSPGLGDTAMYLCATSRVGTHTGELFFGEGSRLTVL.

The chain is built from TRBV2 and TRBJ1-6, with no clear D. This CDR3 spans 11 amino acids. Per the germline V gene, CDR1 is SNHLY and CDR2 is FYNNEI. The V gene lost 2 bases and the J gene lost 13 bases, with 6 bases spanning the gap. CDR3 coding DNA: TGTGCCAGCAGTGAAAGCGGGCCCCTCCACTTT. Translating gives CASSESGPLHF. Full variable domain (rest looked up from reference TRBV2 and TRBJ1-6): EPEVTQTPSHQVTQMGQEVILRCVPISNHLYFYWYRQILGQKVEFLVSFYNNEISEKSEIFDDQFSVERPDGSNFTLKIRSTKLEDSAMYFCASSESGPLHFGNGTRLTVT.